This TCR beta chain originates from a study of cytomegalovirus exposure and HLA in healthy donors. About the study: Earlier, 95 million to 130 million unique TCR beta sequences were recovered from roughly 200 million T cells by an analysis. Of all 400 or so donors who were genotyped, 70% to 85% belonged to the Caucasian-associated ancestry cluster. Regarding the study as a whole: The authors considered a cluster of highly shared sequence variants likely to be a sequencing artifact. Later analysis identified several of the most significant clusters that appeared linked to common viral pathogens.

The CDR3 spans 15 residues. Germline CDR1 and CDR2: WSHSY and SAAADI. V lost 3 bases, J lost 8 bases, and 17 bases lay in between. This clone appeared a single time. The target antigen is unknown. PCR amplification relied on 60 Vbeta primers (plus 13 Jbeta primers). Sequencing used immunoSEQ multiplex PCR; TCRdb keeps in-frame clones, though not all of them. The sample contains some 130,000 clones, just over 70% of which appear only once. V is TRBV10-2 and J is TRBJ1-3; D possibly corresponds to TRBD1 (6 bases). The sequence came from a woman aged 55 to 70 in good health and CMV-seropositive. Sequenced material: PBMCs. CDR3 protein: CASSDQQGPGDTIYF. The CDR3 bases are TGCGCCAGCAGTGACCAACAGGGACCCGGGGACACCATATATTTT.